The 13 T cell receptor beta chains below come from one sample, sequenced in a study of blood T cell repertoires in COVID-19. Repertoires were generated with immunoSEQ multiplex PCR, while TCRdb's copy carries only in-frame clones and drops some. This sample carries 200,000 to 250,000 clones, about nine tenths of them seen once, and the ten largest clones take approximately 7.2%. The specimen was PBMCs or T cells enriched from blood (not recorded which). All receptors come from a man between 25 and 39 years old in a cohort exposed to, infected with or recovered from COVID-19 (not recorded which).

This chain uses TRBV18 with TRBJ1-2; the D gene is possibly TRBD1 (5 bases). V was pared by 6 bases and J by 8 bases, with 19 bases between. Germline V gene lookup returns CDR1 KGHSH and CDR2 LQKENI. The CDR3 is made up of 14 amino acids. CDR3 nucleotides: TGTGCCAGCTCCTTGGGGGGACCTGTGGAAGGCTACACCTTC. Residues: CASSLGGPVEGYTF.

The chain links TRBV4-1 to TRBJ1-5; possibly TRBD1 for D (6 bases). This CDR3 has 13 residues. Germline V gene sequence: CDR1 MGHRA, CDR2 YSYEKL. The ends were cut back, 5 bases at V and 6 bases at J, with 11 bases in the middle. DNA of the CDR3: TGCGCCAGCAGCTCTGGGGGCGGTCAGCCCCAGCATTTT. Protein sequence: CASSSGGGQPQHF.

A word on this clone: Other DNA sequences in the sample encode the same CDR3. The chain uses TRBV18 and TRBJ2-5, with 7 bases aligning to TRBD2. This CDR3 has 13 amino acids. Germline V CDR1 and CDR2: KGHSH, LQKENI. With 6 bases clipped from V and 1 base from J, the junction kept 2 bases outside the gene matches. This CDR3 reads CASSAGVQETQYF. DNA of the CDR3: TGTGCCAGCTCGGCGGGGGTCCAAGAGACCCAGTACTTC.

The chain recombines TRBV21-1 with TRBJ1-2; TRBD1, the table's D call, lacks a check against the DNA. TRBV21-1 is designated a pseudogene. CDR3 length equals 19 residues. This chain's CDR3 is CASSQVRMVDRRARPGYTF. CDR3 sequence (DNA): TGTGCCAGCAGCCAGGTAAGGATGGTGGACAGGAGAGCCAGGCCAGGCTACACCTTC.

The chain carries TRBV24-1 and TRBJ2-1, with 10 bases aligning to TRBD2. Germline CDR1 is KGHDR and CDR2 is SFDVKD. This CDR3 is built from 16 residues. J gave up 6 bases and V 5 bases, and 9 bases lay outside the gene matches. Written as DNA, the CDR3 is TGTGCCACCAGTGGGGCTAGCGGGAGATCCGGCAATGAGCAGTTCTTC. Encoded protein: CATSGASGRSGNEQFF.

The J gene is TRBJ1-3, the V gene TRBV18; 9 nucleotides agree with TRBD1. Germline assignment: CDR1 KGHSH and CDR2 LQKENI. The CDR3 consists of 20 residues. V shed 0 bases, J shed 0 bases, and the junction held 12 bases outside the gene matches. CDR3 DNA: TGTGCCAGCTCACCACCCGTGTACAGGGGGCGTGTCATCTCTGGAAACACCATATATTTT. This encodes CASSPPVYRGRVISGNTIYF.

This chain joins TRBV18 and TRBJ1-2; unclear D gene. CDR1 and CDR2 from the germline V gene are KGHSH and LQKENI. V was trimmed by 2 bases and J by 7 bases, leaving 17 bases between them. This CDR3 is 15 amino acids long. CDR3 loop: CASSPIQGGLSGYTF. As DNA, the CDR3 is TGTGCCAGCTCACCAATTCAAGGAGGCCTAAGTGGCTACACCTTC.

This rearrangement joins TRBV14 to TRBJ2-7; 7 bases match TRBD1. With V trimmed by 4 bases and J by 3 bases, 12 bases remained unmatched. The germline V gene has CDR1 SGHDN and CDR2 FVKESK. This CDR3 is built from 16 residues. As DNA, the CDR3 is TGTGCCAGCAGCCGACAGGGAGCATCCCTTAACTACGAGCAGTACTTC. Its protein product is CASSRQGASLNYEQYF.

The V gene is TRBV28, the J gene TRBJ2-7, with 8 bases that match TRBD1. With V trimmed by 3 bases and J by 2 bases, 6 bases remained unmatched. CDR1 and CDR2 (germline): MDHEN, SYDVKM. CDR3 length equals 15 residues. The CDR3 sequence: CASSFSGGFTYEQYF. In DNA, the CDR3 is TGTGCCAGCAGTTTTTCAGGGGGCTTCACCTACGAGCAGTACTTC. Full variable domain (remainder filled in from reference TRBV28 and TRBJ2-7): DVKVTQSSRYLVKRTGEKVFLECVQDMDHENMFWYRQDPGLGLRLIYFSYDVKMKEKGDIPEGYSVSREKKERFSLILESASTNQTSMYLCASSFSGGFTYEQYFGPGTRLTVT.

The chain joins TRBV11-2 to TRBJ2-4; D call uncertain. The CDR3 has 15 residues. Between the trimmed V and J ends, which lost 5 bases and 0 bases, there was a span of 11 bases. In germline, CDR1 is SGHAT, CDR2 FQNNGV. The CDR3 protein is CASSQSDIAKNIQYF. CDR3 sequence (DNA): TGTGCCAGCAGCCAATCAGATATAGCCAAAAACATTCAGTACTTC.

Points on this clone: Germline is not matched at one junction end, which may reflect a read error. The CDR3 sequence: CASSQAQVFTF. The CDR3, as DNA: TGCGCCAGCAGCCAAGCCCAGGTTTTTACTTTC. The chain uses TRBV4-1 and TRBJ2-7, with D unresolved. CDR1 and CDR2 (germline): MGHRA, YSYEKL. CDR3 size: 11 residues.

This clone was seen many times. The CDR3 sequence: CYLTGGELFF. The CDR3 DNA reads as TGCTACCTAACGGGCGGGGAGCTGTTTTTT. The chain carries TRBV20-1 and TRBJ2-2; D uncertain. The CDR3 is 10 residues long. Germline CDR1 is DFQATT and CDR2 is SNEGSKA (reference sequence).

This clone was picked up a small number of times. The CDR3 region has the DNA TGTGCCAGCAGTAAGGGACTAGCGTTTAATGAGCAGTTCTTC. Its protein product is CASSKGLAFNEQFF. V usage is TRBV5-8 and J usage is TRBJ2-1, with 10 bases fitting TRBD2. In germline, CDR1 is SGHTS, CDR2 YDEGEE. This CDR3 has 14 residues. V was pared by 5 bases and J by 7 bases, with 6 bases of the junction left unmatched.